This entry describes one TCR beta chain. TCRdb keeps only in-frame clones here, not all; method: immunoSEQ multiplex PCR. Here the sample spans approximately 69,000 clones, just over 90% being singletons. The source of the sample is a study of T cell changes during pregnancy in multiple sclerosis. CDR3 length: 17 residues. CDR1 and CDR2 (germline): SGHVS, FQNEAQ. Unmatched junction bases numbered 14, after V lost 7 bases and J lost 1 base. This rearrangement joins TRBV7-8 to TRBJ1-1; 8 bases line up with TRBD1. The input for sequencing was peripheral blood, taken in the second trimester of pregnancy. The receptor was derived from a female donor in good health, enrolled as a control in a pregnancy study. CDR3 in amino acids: CASTRGTGGLENTEAFF. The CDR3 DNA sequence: TGTGCCAGCACCCGTGGGACAGGAGGACTAGAGAACACTGAAGCTTTCTTT.